The clone carrying this T cell receptor beta chain was picked up one time. CDR1 is LGHDT and CDR2 is YNNKEL in the germline V gene (reference sequence). Trimming took 2 bases from V and 5 from J, leaving 7 bases between them. The CDR3 is made up of 12 amino acids. Source study methods: Scientists estimated how many nucleated cells there were by amplifying reference gene primers. Profiling relied on immunoSEQ multiplex PCR, and the TCRdb table lists in-frame clones only, not all of them. That table supplies the V and J calls and clone size; D and trimming were determined from the DNA. The sample has tens of thousands of clones, less than 85% seen once; the top ten hold 10% to 12%. The data were taken from a study of blood T cell repertoires in COVID-19.

The chain combines TRBV3-1 (or the pseudogene TRBV3-2) with TRBJ2-7; D possibly corresponds to TRBD1 (6 bases). This clonotype was sampled from a human donor in a cohort sampled during active COVID-19. The sequenced sample consisted of peripheral blood. This chain's CDR3 is CASSQTGNEQYF. CDR3 sequence (DNA): TGTGCCAGCAGCCAAACAGGGAACGAGCAGTACTTC.